These 7 T cell receptor beta chains were sequenced from one sample in a study of OX40 agonist ivuxolimab in advanced cancers. TCRdb's table, derived via immunoSEQ multiplex PCR, lists solely in-frame clones and lacks some. Among roughly 100,000 clones listed, under 95% were seen once. The sequences come from CD4+ or CD8+ T cells sorted from blood, collected in a trial of the OX40 agonist ivuxolimab. The receptors were sampled from an adult with an advanced solid tumor such as melanoma, head and neck, liver or kidney cancer.

The chain combines TRBV5-1 with TRBJ2-5; no clear D gene. Trimming left V 1 base short and J 5 bases short, with 3 bases between. The CDR3 consists of 11 residues. The germline V gene encodes CDR1 SGHRS and CDR2 YFSETQ. The CDR3 nucleotides are TGCGCCAGCAGCTTGTGGGAGACCCAGTACTTC. The encoded protein is CASSLWETQYF.

The chain uses TRBV4-2 and TRBJ1-4; maybe TRBD1 (6 bases). The V end was cut by 0 bases, the J end by 7 bases, with 12 bases between. Germline CDR1 and CDR2: LGHNA and YNFKEQ. This CDR3 has 15 amino acids. CDR3 amino acids: CASSQEGGSGEKLFF. For the CDR3, the DNA is TGTGCCAGCAGCCAAGAAGGGGGATCGGGTGAAAAACTGTTTTTT.

The gene calls are TRBV5-1 and TRBJ1-2; possibly TRBD1 for D (6 bases). CDR1 SGHRS and CDR2 YFSETQ come from the germline V gene. The V gene lost 4 bases and the J gene lost 0 bases, with 10 bases spanning the gap. The CDR3 spans 14 residues. The CDR3 is CASSERTANYGYTF. Here the CDR3 DNA reads TGCGCCAGCAGCGAAAGGACAGCTAACTATGGCTACACCTTC.

The V and J genes are TRBV18 and TRBJ2-7; 9 nucleotides agree with TRBD1. The CDR3 has 15 residues. After removal of 4 bases from V and 0 bases from J, the junction contained 4 bases not matched to a gene. CDR1 and CDR2 from the germline V gene are KGHSH and LQKENI. In nucleotides, the CDR3 is TGTGCCAGCTCACGGGGGACAGGGAGCTCCTACGAGCAGTACTTC. It codes for CASSRGTGSSYEQYF.

The chain links TRBV7-2 to TRBJ2-2, with TRBD2 matching over 13 bases. Per germline, CDR1 SGHTA and CDR2 FQGNSA. V shed 5 bases and J 5 bases; nucleotides not matched to a gene: 11. This CDR3 contains 18 residues. This CDR3 is CASSPSLTSGRRTGELFF. In nucleotides, the CDR3 is TGTGCCAGCAGCCCATCCCTGACTAGCGGGAGGCGGACCGGGGAGCTGTTTTTT.

The J gene is TRBJ2-7, the V gene TRBV30, with D perhaps TRBD1 (6 bases). This CDR3 region has 13 residues. Per germline, CDR1 GTSNPN and CDR2 SVGIG (reference sequence). The germline V and J ends were trimmed by 3 bases and 7 bases, with 16 bases remaining between them. The CDR3 protein is CAWRNRFTGEQYF. The CDR3 coding sequence is TGTGCCTGGAGAAACCGCTTTACAGGGGAGCAGTACTTC.

The chain recombines TRBV7-2 with TRBJ1-2, with 8 bases fitting TRBD1. CDR1 is SGHTA, CDR2 FQGNSA, per germline. V gave up 2 bases and J gave up 6 bases; unmatched junction bases: 8. This CDR3 contains 15 residues. CDR3 in DNA: TGTGCCAGCAGCTTACTATCAGGGGGCAGGAATGGCTACACCTTC. Protein product: CASSLLSGGRNGYTF.